What follows are 24 T cell receptor beta chains derived from one specimen sequenced in a study of cytomegalovirus exposure and HLA in healthy donors. Primers included in the PCR were 60 Vbeta and 13 Jbeta primers. Measured with immunoSEQ multiplex PCR; TCRdb has only the in-frame clones, and not every one. The sample yields some 180,000 clones, roughly 87% seen once. Material: PBMCs. The receptor set was obtained from a boy aged 2 to 9 in good health and CMV-seronegative.

CDR3 nucleotide sequence: TGTGCCAGCAGCTTGAGTCGGGCGGGGAATAATTCACCCCTCCACTTT. Its translation is CASSLSRAGNNSPLHF. This chain links TRBV5-4 with TRBJ1-6; no firm D call. Germline CDR1 reads SGHNT; CDR2 reads YYREEE (reference sequence). This CDR3 spans 16 amino acids. The V end was cut by 1 base, the J end by 5 bases, with 13 bases between.

The chain employs TRBV28 and TRBJ2-7, with 7 positions matching TRBD2. The CDR3 sequence is 16 residues long. Germline values: CDR1 MDHEN, CDR2 SYDVKM. Germline trimming cut 5 bases from V and 2 bases from J; bases unmatched to any gene: 12. The CDR3 DNA reads TGTGCCAGCAGTGTTTCTGAGCGGGGCTACCCCTACGAGCAGTACTTC. Its translation is CASSVSERGYPYEQYF.

The gene calls are TRBV7-8 and TRBJ1-2; D unresolved. Germline CDR1 is SGHVS and CDR2 is FQNEAQ. Trimming cost V 1 base and J 4 bases, with 13 bases left between them. The CDR3 sequence is 15 residues long. This chain's CDR3 is CASSLEWQRGYGYTF. The CDR3 bases are TGTGCCAGCAGCTTAGAATGGCAGCGAGGCTATGGCTACACCTTC.

On this clone itself: It is likely a read error, because the conserved phenylalanine at the end of the CDR3 is missing. The V and J genes are TRBV10-3 and TRBJ2-3; TRBD2 matches 10 bases. V dropped 11 bases and J dropped 6; count of bases not matched to a gene: 8. The CDR3 consists of 13 residues. Germline loops: CDR1 ENHRY, CDR2 SYGVKD. The CDR3 loop reads CAVSSGSADTQYL. The CDR3 DNA sequence: TGTGCCGTCTCTAGCGGGAGCGCGGATACGCAGTATCTT.

This chain joins TRBV5-1 and TRBJ2-3, with 12 bases identical to TRBD1. The germline V gene encodes CDR1 SGHRS and CDR2 YFSETQ. J was trimmed by 5 bases and V by 4 bases; bases with no gene match: 2. This CDR3 spans 14 amino acids. The CDR3 DNA follows: TGCGCCAGCAGCCGGGACAGGGGGCGAGATACGCAGTATTTT. It yields the protein CASSRDRGRDTQYF.

This chain joins TRBV30 and TRBJ1-2; weak D call: TRBD1 (5 bases). Germline V gene data show CDR1 as GTSNPN and CDR2 as SVGIG (reference sequence). The length of the CDR3 is 15 residues. The ends were cut back, 0 bases at V and 5 bases at J, with 16 bases in the middle. The chain's CDR3 is CAWSVSNGYRYGYTF. The CDR3 DNA reads as TGTGCCTGGAGTGTCTCCAACGGGTACAGGTATGGCTACACCTTC.

The V and J genes are TRBV19 and TRBJ2-5, with 7 bases aligning to TRBD1. Trimming removed 2 bases from V and 5 bases from J; junction bases left unmatched: 14. Germline-derived CDR1 and CDR2 are LNHDA and SQIVND (reference sequence). CDR3 length: 17 amino acids. CDR3 amino acids: CASSIYPPTGRWETQYF. DNA of the CDR3: TGTGCCAGTAGTATATATCCCCCGACAGGGCGCTGGGAGACCCAGTACTTC.

V is TRBV30 and J is TRBJ2-7; TRBD2 is a possible D gene (8 bases). CDR1 GTSNPN and CDR2 SVGIG come from the germline V gene (reference sequence). V was trimmed by 0 bases and J by 3 bases, leaving 15 bases between them. The CDR3 totals 15 residues. In nucleotides, the CDR3 is TGTGCCTGGAGTGTCAGGGGGGGACTAGGCTACGAGCAGTACTTC. Translating it yields CAWSVRGGLGYEQYF.

This clone was seen once. V and J are TRBV6-5 and TRBJ1-1; the D gene is possibly TRBD1 (6 bases). Trimming removed 7 bases at V and 9 bases at J, with 21 bases between. Germline-derived CDR1 and CDR2 are MNHEY and SVGAGI. This CDR3 is 14 amino acids long. The CDR3 sequence: CASKVAGTSGKAFF. CDR3 bases: TGTGCCAGCAAAGTCGCCGGGACATCGGGGAAAGCTTTCTTT.

The chain recombines TRBV5-6 with TRBJ2-5; TRBD2 matches 7 bases. Germline CDR1 and CDR2: SGHDT and YYEEEE. The CDR3 runs to 15 residues. V lost 2 bases to trimming and J lost 5 bases; unmatched junction nucleotides: 9. CDR3: CASSFRVGRTETQYF. For the CDR3, the DNA is TGTGCCAGCAGCTTTCGGGTCGGGAGGACGGAGACCCAGTACTTC. The whole variable domain, filled in from reference TRBV5-6 and TRBJ2-5, reads DAGVTQSPTHLIKTRGQQVTLRCSPKSGHDTVSWYQQALGQGPQFIFQYYEEEERQRGNFPDRFSGHQFPNYSSELNVNALLLGDSALYLCASSFRVGRTETQYFGPGTRLLVL.

CDR3 residues: CASSEQGASYEQYF. The CDR3 bases are TGTGCCAGCAGTGAGCAGGGGGCCTCCTACGAGCAGTACTTC. This chain connects TRBV6-1 to TRBJ2-7; 8 positions agree with TRBD1. The J segment lost 0 bases and the V segment lost 3 bases, leaving 1 base of the junction unmatched. Germline loops: CDR1 MNHNS, CDR2 SASEGT. The CDR3 consists of 14 residues.

This sequence joins TRBV30 and TRBJ1-1; D gene unclear. Germline V gene sequence: CDR1 GTSNPN, CDR2 SVGIG (reference sequence). This CDR3 is built from 15 residues. V was pared by 1 base and J by 5 bases, with 17 bases between. The CDR3 loop is CAWSGRPGRETEAFF. The CDR3 bases are TGTGCCTGGAGTGGCCGCCCGGGAAGGGAGACTGAAGCTTTCTTT.

This clone was detected once. The V gene is TRBV28, the J gene TRBJ1-2; TRBD1 matches 7 bases. CDR3 length equals 16 residues. Unmatched junction bases numbered 11, after V lost 2 bases and J lost 5 bases. Germline CDR1 MDHEN, CDR2 SYDVKM. CDR3 amino acids: CASSLSLPGTAYGYTF. In DNA form, the CDR3 reads TGTGCCAGCAGTTTAAGCCTTCCGGGGACAGCTTATGGCTACACCTTC.

The rearrangement links TRBV6-5 to TRBJ2-1; 8 nucleotides agree with TRBD2. V shed 7 bases, J shed 5 bases, and the junction held 10 bases outside the gene matches. This CDR3 has 15 residues. Per germline, CDR1 MNHEY and CDR2 SVGAGI. In DNA form, the CDR3 reads TGTGCCAGCAATCCTGCGGGGGGAAGACACAATGAGCAGTTCTTC. This gives the protein CASNPAGGRHNEQFF.

The chain links TRBV7-9 to TRBJ2-1, with 9 bases aligning to TRBD2. V lost 1 base to trimming and J lost 6 bases; unmatched junction nucleotides: 4. In germline, CDR1 is SEHNR, CDR2 FQNEAQ (reference sequence). This CDR3 region has 15 residues. The CDR3 reads CASSLEGLALNEQFF. The CDR3 DNA reads as TGTGCCAGCAGCTTAGAGGGACTAGCTCTCAATGAGCAGTTCTTC.

The chain carries TRBV7-9 and TRBJ2-4; TRBD1 is a possible D gene (6 bases). From germline, CDR1 is SEHNR and CDR2 FQNEAQ (reference sequence). CDR3 length: 15 amino acids. Between the trimmed V and J ends, which lost 5 bases and 3 bases, there was a span of 14 bases. The CDR3 region is CASSPLQGGKNIQYF. CDR3 in DNA: TGTGCCAGCAGCCCATTGCAAGGGGGCAAAAACATTCAGTACTTC.

The chain is built from TRBV10-3 and TRBJ1-5; tentatively, D is TRBD1 (5 bases). Between the trimmed V and J ends, which lost 2 bases and 4 bases, there was a span of 18 bases. In germline, CDR1 is ENHRY, CDR2 SYGVKD. The CDR3 consists of 17 residues. CDR3 loop: CAISEDTTATTNQPQHF. The CDR3 coding sequence is TGTGCCATCAGTGAGGATACGACAGCTACTACTAATCAGCCCCAGCATTTT.

The gene calls are TRBV5-1 and TRBJ1-1; 7 bases are shared with TRBD1. CDR3 length equals 15 residues. The germline V gene has CDR1 SGHRS and CDR2 YFSETQ. J gave up 1 base and V 4 bases, and 7 bases lay outside the gene matches. CDR3 sequence (DNA): TGCGCCAGCAGCAATTCGGGACAGCAGAACACTGAAGCTTTCTTT. Its protein product is CASSNSGQQNTEAFF.

The rearrangement joins TRBV4-1 to TRBJ1-1; a possible D gene is TRBD1 (6 bases). This CDR3 contains 13 residues. Trimming left V 3 bases short and J 8 bases short, with 13 bases between. CDR1 is MGHRA, CDR2 YSYEKL, per germline. The CDR3 spells CASSQGRGPEAFF. The CDR3 bases are TGCGCCAGCAGCCAGGGGCGGGGGCCAGAAGCTTTCTTT.

V and J are TRBV2 and TRBJ2-5; maybe TRBD1 (5 bases). Near its end, the DNA agrees better with TRBJ2-7, so the J call may be wrong. In germline, CDR1 is SNHLY, CDR2 FYNNEI. CDR3 length: 12 amino acids. The CDR3 sequence is CASSSQGYEQYF. In DNA, the CDR3 is TGTGCCAGCAGTAGTCAGGGTTACGAGCAGTACTTC.

V is TRBV10-3 and J is TRBJ1-1; D gene uncertain. Germline loops: CDR1 ENHRY, CDR2 SYGVKD. CDR3 length equals 11 residues. V dropped 1 base and J dropped 9 bases, with 6 bases sitting between them. As DNA, the CDR3 is TGTGCCATCAGTGAGTTTTCTCAAGCTTTCTTT. Translated, it gives CAISEFSQAFF.

The gene calls are TRBV7-9 and TRBJ2-1; 7 bases fit TRBD1. Germline assignment: CDR1 SEHNR and CDR2 FQNEAQ (reference sequence). The length of the CDR3 is 13 residues. V lost 8 bases and J lost 2; bases outside the gene matches: 3. The CDR3 region is CASGTETYNEQFF. The CDR3 DNA follows: TGTGCCAGCGGGACAGAAACCTACAATGAGCAGTTCTTC. The full variable domain, in which reference TRBV7-9 and TRBJ2-1 provide the parts outside the CDR3, is DTGVSQNPRHKITKRGQNVTFRCDPISEHNRLYWYRQTLGQGPEFLTYFQNEAQLEKSRLLSDRFSAERPKGSFSTLEIQRTEQGDSAMYLCASGTETYNEQFFGPGTRLTVL.

Worth noting for this clone: The sample carries other DNA sequences with the same CDR3. The chain combines TRBV5-1 with TRBJ2-7; perhaps TRBD1 as D (5 bases). The CDR3 totals 13 residues. Germline-derived CDR1 and CDR2 are SGHRS and YFSETQ. Trimming pared 2 bases from V and 3 bases from J, leaving 9 bases between. The chain's CDR3 is CASSFQGGYEQYF. The DNA of the CDR3 is TGCGCCAGCAGCTTTCAGGGTGGCTACGAGCAGTACTTC.

CDR3 DNA: TGTGCCAGCAGTAGTCGACAGGGGGAAGATCAGCCCCAGCATTTT. This gives the protein CASSSRQGEDQPQHF. The chain combines TRBV6-6 with TRBJ1-5, with 9 bases aligning to TRBD1. The V gene end was trimmed by 5 bases and the J gene end by 5 bases; junction bases not matched to a gene: 7. The V gene's germline CDR1 is MNHNY and CDR2 SVGAGI (reference sequence). There are 15 residues in the CDR3.